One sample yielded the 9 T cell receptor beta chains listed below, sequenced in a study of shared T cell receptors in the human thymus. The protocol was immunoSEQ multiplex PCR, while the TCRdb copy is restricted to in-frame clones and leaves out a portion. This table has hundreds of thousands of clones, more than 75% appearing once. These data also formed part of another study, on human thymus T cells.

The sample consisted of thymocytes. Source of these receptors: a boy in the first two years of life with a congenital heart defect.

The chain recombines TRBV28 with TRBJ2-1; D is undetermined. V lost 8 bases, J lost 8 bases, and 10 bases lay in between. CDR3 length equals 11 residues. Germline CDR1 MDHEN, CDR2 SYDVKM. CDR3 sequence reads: CASSLRDEQFF. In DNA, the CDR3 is TGTGCCAGCTCCCTAAGAGATGAGCAGTTCTTC. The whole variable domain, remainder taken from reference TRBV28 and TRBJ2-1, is DVKVTQSSRYLVKRTGEKVFLECVQDMDHENMFWYRQDPGLGLRLIYFSYDVKMKEKGDIPEGYSVSREKKERFSLILESASTNQTSMYLCASSLRDEQFFGPGTRLTVL.

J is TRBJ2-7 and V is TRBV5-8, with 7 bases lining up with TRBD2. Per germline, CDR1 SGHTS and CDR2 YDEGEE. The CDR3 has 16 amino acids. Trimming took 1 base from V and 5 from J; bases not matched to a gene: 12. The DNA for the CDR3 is TGTGCCAGCAGCTTGATCCCTAGCGGAGGGGCCCACGAGCAGTACTTC. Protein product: CASSLIPSGGAHEQYF.

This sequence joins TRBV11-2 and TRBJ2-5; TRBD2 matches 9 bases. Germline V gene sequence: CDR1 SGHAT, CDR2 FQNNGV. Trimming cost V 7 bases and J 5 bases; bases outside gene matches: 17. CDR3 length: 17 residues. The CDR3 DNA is TGTGCCAGCATCGACCAGCTAGGGCGGGAGGGCCCGGAGACCCAGTACTTC. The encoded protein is CASIDQLGREGPETQYF.

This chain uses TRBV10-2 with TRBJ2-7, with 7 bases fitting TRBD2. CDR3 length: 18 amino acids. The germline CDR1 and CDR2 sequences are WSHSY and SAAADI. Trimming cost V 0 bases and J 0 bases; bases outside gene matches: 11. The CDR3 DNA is TGCGCCAGCAGTGAGTCGAATTCCCTAGCGGTGGGCTCCTACGAGCAGTACTTC. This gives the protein CASSESNSLAVGSYEQYF.

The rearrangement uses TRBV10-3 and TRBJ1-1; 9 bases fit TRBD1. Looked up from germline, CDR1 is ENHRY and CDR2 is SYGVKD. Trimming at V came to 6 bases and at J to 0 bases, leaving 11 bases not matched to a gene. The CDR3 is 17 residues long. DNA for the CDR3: TGTGCCATCAGGAGTACACTGGGACAGGGTATGAACACTGAAGCTTTCTTT. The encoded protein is CAIRSTLGQGMNTEAFF.

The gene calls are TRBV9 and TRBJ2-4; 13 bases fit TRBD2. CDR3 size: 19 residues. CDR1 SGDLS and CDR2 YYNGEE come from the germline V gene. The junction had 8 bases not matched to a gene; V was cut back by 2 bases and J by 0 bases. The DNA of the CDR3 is TGTGCCAGCAGCGTCCGAGGACTAGCGGGAGCCCTAGCCAAAAACATTCAGTACTTC. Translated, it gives CASSVRGLAGALAKNIQYF.

The CDR3 here is CASSLLSRVGWREDWSYEQYF. The CDR3 DNA follows: TGTGCCAGCAGTTTACTTAGCAGGGTGGGTTGGCGAGAGGATTGGTCCTACGAGCAGTACTTC. The chain uses TRBV28 and TRBJ2-7; D may be TRBD1 (5 bases). Trimming took 2 bases from V and 1 from J, leaving 30 bases between them. The CDR3 has 21 amino acids. Germline CDR1 is MDHEN and CDR2 is SYDVKM.

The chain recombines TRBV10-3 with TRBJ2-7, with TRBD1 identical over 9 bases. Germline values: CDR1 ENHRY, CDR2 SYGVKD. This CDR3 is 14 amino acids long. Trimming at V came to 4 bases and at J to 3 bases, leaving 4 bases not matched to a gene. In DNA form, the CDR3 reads TGTGCCATCAGTGCCGGGACAGGGAACTACGAGCAGTACTTC. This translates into CAISAGTGNYEQYF.

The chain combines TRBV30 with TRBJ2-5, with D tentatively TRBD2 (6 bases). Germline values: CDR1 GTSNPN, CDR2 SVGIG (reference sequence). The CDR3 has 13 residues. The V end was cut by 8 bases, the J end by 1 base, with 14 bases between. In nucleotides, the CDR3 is TGTGCCCTCTGTGGGGAGGCCCAAGAGACCCAGTACTTC. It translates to CALCGEAQETQYF.